This TCR beta chain was observed in a study of blood T cells in healthy people across ages. The CDR3 has 15 residues. V shed 7 bases, J shed 6 bases, and the junction held 12 bases outside the gene matches. Notes on this clonotype: The antigen is unknown.

It was with a sample-barcoded 5' primer and a J-beta primer mix that a second PCR of roughly 7 to 12 cycles was run. TCRdb analysed the 5' RACE reads with MiXCR anew, one entry per CDR3 protein. The sample carries about 1,500,000 distinct CDR3 sequences, 42% recorded once. Study-level points and caveats: As age increased, TCR beta diversity per million T cells fell in a roughly linear fashion. Observed TCR beta diversity showed a strong correlation with the percentage of naive T cells as measured by flow cytometry. Diversity estimates from one million T cells were considered underestimates.

The V and J genes are TRBV12-3 or TRBV12-4 and TRBJ1-1; TRBD1 matches at 9 bases. This receptor was obtained from a woman in her late teens or twenties in good health. Source material: blood. CDR3 bases: TGTGCCAGCACCCGGACAGGGGCGAAGATCCCTGAAGCTTTCTTT. This encodes CASTRTGAKIPEAFF.